One sample yielded the 5 T cell receptor beta chains listed below, sequenced in a study of identical twins. In TCRdb, the 5' RACE reads were re-called with MiXCR into one record per CDR3 protein. The sample contains under 400,000 distinct CDR3 sequences, approximately 9.1% of which appear only once. Sample: naive T cells sorted from blood. These receptors came from a woman between 50 and 59 years old in good health.

This clonotype was counted between two and nine times. This rearrangement joins TRBV11-2 to TRBJ2-1; 7 bases line up with TRBD2. Germline CDR1 SGHAT, CDR2 FQNNGV. V was pared by 5 bases and J by 8 bases, with 9 bases of the junction left unmatched. The CDR3 spans 14 residues. CDR3 region: CASSRPYRGDEQFF. The CDR3 DNA is TGTGCCAGCAGCAGACCCTACCGGGGGGATGAGCAGTTCTTC.

This clonotype was recorded many times. The V gene is TRBV5-1, the J gene TRBJ2-3; 8 bases align to TRBD2. Germline values: CDR1 SGHRS, CDR2 YFSETQ. The ends lost 9 bases at V and 0 bases at J; junction bases unmatched: 3. The CDR3 sequence is 13 residues long. CDR3 nucleotides: TGCGCCACCGGGACTAGGAGCACAGATACGCAGTATTTT. Translating it yields CATGTRSTDTQYF.

This clonotype has ten or more counts. The gene calls are TRBV7-9 and TRBJ2-1; unclear D gene. The CDR3 is 14 amino acids. The V and J ends lost 0 bases and 1 base respectively, with 4 bases between them. Germline CDR1 SEHNR, CDR2 FQNEAQ (reference sequence). The CDR3 loop reads CASSLAPSYNEQFF. The CDR3 bases are TGTGCCAGCAGCTTAGCGCCTTCCTACAATGAGCAGTTCTTC.

The sample holds many counts of this clonotype. This sequence joins TRBV9 and TRBJ2-2; D is unclear. CDR1 is SGDLS, CDR2 YYNGEE, per germline. This CDR3 comprises 14 residues. Trimming removed 2 bases at V and 6 bases at J, with 11 bases between. Here the CDR3 DNA reads TGTGCCAGCAGCGTGAATTCCGTAGCCGGGGAGCTGTTTTTT. Protein: CASSVNSVAGELFF.

The table lists this clonotype with many counts. The chain recombines TRBV19 with TRBJ2-1, with TRBD2 matching over 7 bases. Germline values: CDR1 LNHDA, CDR2 SQIVND (reference sequence). V lost 4 bases to trimming and J lost 6 bases; unmatched junction nucleotides: 3. The CDR3 has 13 residues. The CDR3 loop is CASSTSGTNEQFF. The CDR3 bases are TGTGCCAGTAGTACTAGCGGAACCAATGAGCAGTTCTTC.